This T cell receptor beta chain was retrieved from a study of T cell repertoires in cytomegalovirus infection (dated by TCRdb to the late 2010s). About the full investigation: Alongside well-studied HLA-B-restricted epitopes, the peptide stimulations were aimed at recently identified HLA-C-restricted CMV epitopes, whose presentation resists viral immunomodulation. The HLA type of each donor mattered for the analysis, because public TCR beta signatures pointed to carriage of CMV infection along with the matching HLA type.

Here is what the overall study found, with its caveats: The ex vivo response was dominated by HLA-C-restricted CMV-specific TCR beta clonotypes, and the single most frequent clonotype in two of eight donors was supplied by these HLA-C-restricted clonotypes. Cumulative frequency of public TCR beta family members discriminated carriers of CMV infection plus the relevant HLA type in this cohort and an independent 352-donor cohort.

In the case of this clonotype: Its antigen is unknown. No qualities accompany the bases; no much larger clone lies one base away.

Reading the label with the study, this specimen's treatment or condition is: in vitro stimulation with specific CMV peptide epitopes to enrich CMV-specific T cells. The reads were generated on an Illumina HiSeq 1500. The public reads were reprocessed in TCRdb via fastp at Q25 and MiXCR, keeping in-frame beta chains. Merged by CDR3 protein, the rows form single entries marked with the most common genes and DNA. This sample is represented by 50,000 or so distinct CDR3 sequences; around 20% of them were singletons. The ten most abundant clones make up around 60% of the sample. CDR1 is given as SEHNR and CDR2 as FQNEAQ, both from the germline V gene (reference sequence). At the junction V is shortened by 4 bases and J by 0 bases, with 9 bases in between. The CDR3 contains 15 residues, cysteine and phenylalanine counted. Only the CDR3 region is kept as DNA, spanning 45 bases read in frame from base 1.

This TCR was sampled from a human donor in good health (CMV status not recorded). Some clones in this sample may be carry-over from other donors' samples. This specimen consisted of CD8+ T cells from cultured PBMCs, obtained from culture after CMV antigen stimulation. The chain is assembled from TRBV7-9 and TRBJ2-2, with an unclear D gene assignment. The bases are TGTGCCAGCAGCTCTCCCCAAGCGAACACCGGGGAGCTGTTTTTT. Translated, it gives CASSSPQANTGELFF.